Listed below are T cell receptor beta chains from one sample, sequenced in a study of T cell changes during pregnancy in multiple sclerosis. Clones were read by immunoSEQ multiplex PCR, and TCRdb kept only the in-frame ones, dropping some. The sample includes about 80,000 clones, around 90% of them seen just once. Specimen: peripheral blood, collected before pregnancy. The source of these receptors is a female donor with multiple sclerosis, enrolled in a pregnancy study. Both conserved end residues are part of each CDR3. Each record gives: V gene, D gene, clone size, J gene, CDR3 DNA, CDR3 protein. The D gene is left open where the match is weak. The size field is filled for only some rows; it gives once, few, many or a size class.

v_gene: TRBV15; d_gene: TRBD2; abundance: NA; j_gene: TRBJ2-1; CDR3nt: TGTGCCACCAGCAGAGCTGCGGGAGGGCCGGTAGAGCAGTTCTTC; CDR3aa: CATSRAAGGPVEQFF
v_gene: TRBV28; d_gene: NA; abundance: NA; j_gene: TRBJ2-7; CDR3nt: TGTGCCAGCAGCCGCCGGGACAAGACCTACGAGCAGTACTTC; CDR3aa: CASSRRDKTYEQYF
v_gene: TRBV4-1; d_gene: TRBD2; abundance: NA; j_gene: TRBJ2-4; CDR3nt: TGCGCCAGCAGCCAAGTAGGAAGCGGGAGGGCCGGGGACATTCAGTACTTC; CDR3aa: CASSQVGSGRAGDIQYF
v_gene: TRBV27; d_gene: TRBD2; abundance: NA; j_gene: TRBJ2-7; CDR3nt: TGTGCCAGCAGTTCCCTATCTAGCGGGAGGTCTAAGTACGAGCAGTACTTC; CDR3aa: CASSSLSSGRSKYEQYF
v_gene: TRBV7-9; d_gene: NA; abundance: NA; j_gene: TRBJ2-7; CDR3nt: TGTGCCAGCAGCCCCTGGGGCAATCGGGCTCACGAGCAGTACTTC; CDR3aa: CASSPWGNRAHEQYF
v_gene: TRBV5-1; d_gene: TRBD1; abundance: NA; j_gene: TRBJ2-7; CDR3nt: TGCGCCAGCAGCGCACGACAGGGAACATTCTACGAGCAGTACTTC; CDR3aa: CASSARQGTFYEQYF
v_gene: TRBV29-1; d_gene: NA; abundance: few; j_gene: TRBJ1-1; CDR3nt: TGCAGCGCCGTCAGTCCGCTGAACACTGAAGCTTTCTTT; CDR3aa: CSAVSPLNTEAFF
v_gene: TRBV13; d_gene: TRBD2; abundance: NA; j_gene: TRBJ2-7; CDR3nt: TGTGCCAGCAGCTCAACAGCGGGAGCTCCGTACGAGCAGTACTTC; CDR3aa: CASSSTAGAPYEQYF
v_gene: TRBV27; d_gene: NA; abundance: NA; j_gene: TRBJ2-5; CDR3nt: TGTGCCAGCACTAATGGAGGGACCCAGTACTTC; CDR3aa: CASTNGGTQYF
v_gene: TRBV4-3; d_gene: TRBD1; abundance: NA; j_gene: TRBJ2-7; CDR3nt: TGCGCCAGCAGCCGAGGACAGGAGTCGCGAGAGCAGTACTTC; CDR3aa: CASSRGQESREQYF
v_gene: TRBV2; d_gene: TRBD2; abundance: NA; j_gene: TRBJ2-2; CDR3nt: TGTGCCAGCAAGGGAGGGTCGAACACCGGGGAGCTGTTTTTT; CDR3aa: CASKGGSNTGELFF
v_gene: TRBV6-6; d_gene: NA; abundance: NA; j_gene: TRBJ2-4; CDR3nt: TGTGCCAGCAGTCCGACGGGGTCTGAAGCCAAAAACATTCAGTACTTC; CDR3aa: CASSPTGSEAKNIQYF
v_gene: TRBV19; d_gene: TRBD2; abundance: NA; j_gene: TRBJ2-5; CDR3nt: TGTGCCAGTAGAGCGGGAGGAGGGTACCAAGAGACCCAGTACTTC; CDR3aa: CASRAGGGYQETQYF
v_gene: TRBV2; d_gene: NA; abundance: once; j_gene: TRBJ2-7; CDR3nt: TGTGCCAGCAGTTCCACGGGGTACAACGAGCAGTACTTC; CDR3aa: CASSSTGYNEQYF
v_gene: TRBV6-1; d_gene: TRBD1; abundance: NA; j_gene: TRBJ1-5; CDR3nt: TGTGCCAGCAAACAGGGGGGGAACGGCAATCAGCCCCAGCATTTT; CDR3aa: CASKQGGNGNQPQHF
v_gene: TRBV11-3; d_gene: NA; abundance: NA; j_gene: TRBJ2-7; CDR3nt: TGTGCCAGCCCCCCCGCGACAGGTCTACGTTTGCAGTACTTC; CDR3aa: CASPPATGLRLQYF
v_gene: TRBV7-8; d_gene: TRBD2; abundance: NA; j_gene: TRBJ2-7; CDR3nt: TGTGCCAGCAGCACCCCCCAAACCGGGACTAGCGGGAGGTTTCACTACGAGCAGTACTTC; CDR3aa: CASSTPQTGTSGRFHYEQYF
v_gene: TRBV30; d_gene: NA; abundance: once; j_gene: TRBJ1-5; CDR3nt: TGTGCCTGGAGTCGCGGGGCTGGTCAGCCCCAGCATTTT; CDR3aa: CAWSRGAGQPQHF
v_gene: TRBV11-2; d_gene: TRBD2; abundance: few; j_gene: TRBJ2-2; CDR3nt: TGTGCCAGCAGCTTAAGGCGGGAGGCGGTCACCGGGGAGCTGTTTTTT; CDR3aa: CASSLRREAVTGELFF
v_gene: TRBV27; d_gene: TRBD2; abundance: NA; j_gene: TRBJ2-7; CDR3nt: TGTGCCAGCAACGACAGCGGGAATTACGAGCAGTACTTC; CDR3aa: CASNDSGNYEQYF
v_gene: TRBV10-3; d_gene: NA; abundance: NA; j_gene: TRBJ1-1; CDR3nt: TGTGCCATCAGTGAGGAAGGGTCCCAGGGTGAAGCTTTCTTT; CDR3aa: CAISEEGSQGEAFF
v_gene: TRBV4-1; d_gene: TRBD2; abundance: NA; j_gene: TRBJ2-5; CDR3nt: TGCGCCAGCAGCCCTGGGACTAGCGGCTACCAAGAGACCCAGTACTTC; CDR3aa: CASSPGTSGYQETQYF
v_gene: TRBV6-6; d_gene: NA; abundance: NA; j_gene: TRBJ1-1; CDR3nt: TGTGCCAGCAGTTACCACTATTCGAACACTGAAGCTTTCTTT; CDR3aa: CASSYHYSNTEAFF
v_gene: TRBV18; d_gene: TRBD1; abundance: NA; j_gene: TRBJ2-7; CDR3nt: TGTGCCAGCCGTTCCGGGACAGCCTACGAGCAGTACTTC; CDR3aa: CASRSGTAYEQYF
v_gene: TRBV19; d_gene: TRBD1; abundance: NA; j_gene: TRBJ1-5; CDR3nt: TGTGCCAGTAGTCAATATACACCCGGACAGGGGCTCATCAATCAGCCCCAGCATTTT; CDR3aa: CASSQYTPGQGLINQPQHF
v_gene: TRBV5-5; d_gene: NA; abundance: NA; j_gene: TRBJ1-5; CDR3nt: TGTGCCAGCAGCCGGGAGGGCCATCAGCCCCAGCATTTT; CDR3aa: CASSREGHQPQHF
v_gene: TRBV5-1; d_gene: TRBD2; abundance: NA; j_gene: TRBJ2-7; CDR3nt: TGCGCCAGCAGCTTGCGGACTAGCGGGAGTCAGGAAGAGCAGTACTTC; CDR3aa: CASSLRTSGSQEEQYF
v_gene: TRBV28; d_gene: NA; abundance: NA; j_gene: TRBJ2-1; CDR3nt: TGTGCCAGCTCGGGAGCCTACAATGAGCAGTTCTTC; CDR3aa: CASSGAYNEQFF
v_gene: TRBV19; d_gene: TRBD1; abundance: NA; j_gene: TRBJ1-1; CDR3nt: TGTGCCAGCCATACAGGGGGCTGGAGCACTGAAGCTTTCTTT; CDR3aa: CASHTGGWSTEAFF
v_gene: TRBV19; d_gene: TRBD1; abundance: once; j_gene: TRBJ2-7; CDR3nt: TGTGCCAGTACCCTTTCCGGACAGGGGGCGTATGAGCAGTACTTC; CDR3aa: CASTLSGQGAYEQYF
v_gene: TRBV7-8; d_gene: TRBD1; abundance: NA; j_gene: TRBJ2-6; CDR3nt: TGTGCCAACTCACAGGGGGCTGGGGCCAACGTCCTGACTTTC; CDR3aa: CANSQGAGANVLTF
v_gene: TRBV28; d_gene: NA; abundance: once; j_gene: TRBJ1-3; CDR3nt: TGTGCCAGCAGTTTGGCACAGATCTCTGGAAACACCATATATTTT; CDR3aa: CASSLAQISGNTIYF
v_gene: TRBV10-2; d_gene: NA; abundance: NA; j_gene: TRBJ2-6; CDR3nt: TGCGCCAGCAGTGTCAGGAATACCCTCTCTGGGGCCAACGTCCTGACTTTC; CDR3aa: CASSVRNTLSGANVLTF
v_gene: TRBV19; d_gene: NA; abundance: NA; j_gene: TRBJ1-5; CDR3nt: TGTGCCAGTAGCCCCTCCTTATATCAGCCCCAGCATTTT; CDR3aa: CASSPSLYQPQHF
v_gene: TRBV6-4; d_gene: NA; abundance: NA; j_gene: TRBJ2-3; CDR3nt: TGTGCCAGCAGTGAGACTGCTCCAGATACGCAGTATTTT; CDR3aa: CASSETAPDTQYF
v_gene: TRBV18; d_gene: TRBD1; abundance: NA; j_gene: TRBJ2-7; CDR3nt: TGTGCCAGCTCACCATTGGGACAGTCCTACGAGCAGTACTTC; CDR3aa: CASSPLGQSYEQYF
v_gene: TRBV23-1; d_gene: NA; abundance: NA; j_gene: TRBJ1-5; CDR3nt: TGCGCCAGCAGTCAAACTGACACTGAATGCAATCAGCCCCAGCATTTT; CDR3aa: CASSQTDTECNQPQHF
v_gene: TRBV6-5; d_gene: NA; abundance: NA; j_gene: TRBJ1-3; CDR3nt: TGTGCCAGCGTCCGGGGAAACACCATATATTTT; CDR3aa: CASVRGNTIYF
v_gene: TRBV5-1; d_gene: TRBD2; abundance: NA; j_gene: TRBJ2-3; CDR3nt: TGCGCCAGCAGCCGACTAGCGGTTAGCACAGATACGCAGTATTTT; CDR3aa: CASSRLAVSTDTQYF
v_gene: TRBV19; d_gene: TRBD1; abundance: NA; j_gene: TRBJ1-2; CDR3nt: TGTGCCAGTAGTGACCCCGGACAGGGACCCCCCGGGGGCTACACCTTC; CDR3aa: CASSDPGQGPPGGYTF
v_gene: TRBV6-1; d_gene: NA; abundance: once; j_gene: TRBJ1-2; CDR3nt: TGTGCCAGCAGTGTCCGGCAGGCACGCTATGGCTACACCTTC; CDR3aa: CASSVRQARYGYTF
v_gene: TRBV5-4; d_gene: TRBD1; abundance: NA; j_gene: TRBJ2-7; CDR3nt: TGTGCCAGCAGCACAAGACAGGGGAACTACGAGCAGTACTTC; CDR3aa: CASSTRQGNYEQYF